One sample yielded the 3 T cell receptor beta chains listed below, sequenced in a study of vaccination and CD4 T cells after COVID-19. These receptors' antigens are unknown. As to treatment: roughly 10-day PBMC culture with coronavirus spike peptide pools or control peptides (ViraFEST assay). Cultured CD4+ T cell DNA underwent sequencing with the Oncomine TCR Beta short-read assay. From the PCR reads, TCRdb called clonotypes with MiXCR, one entry per CDR3 protein. This repertoire shows about 12,000 distinct CDR3 sequences, less than 80% found once; its top ten account for roughly 10%. The sample taken for sequencing was CD4+ T cells from blood, cultured in vitro. These receptors were collected from a human donor who had recovered from COVID-19.

The V call is TRBV2, the J call TRBJ2-7, with a tentative D call TRBD2 (5 bases). Germline values: CDR1 SNHLY, CDR2 FYNNEI. Between the trimmed V and J ends, which lost 7 bases and 1 base, there was a span of 14 bases. The CDR3 runs to 14 residues. The chain's CDR3 is CASMHREKSYEQYF. CDR3 sequence (DNA): TGTGCCAGCATGCACCGGGAAAAATCCTACGAGCAGTACTTC.

V gene TRBV27 combines with J gene TRBJ2-2; TRBD1 matches at 8 bases. CDR1 is MNHEY and CDR2 is SMNVEV in the germline V gene (reference sequence). CDR3 length equals 17 residues. J gave up 4 bases and V 2 bases, and 9 bases lay outside the gene matches. The CDR3 region has the DNA TGTGCCAGCAGTTTACCCTCAGGGGGCGTTTTCACCGGGGAGCTGTTTTTT. Protein product: CASSLPSGGVFTGELFF.

The V call is TRBV15, the J call TRBJ2-7, with a possible D match to TRBD2 (5 bases). Germline CDR1 and CDR2: LNHNV and YYDKDF (reference sequence). The V end lost 3 bases, the J end lost 2 bases, and 8 bases lay between the germline ends. The CDR3 length is 13 residues. The CDR3 nucleotides are TGTGCCACCAGCAGGACTACCACCTACGAGCAGTACTTC. Its protein product is CATSRTTTYEQYF.